The text below deals with one T cell receptor beta chain. In the authors' methods: The authors estimated nucleated cell counts from reference gene primer amplification. Assay: immunoSEQ multiplex PCR; the TCRdb copy retains only in-frame clones and omits some. Clone size and V and J calls were adopted from that table, with D and trimming inferred from the DNA. The sample lists 250,000 to 350,000 clones, about nine tenths seen once, with around 2.1% in the top ten. The sample comes from a study of blood T cell repertoires in COVID-19. Study-level information: There were acute and convalescent COVID-19 samples, and they came from the United States, Italy and Spain. From T cells, B-cell-depleted T cells, or PBMCs came the material, which was cDNA or gDNA.

The J segment lost 7 bases and the V segment lost 5 bases, leaving 5 bases of the junction unmatched. The CDR3 runs 15 residues. From germline, CDR1 is LNHNV and CDR2 YYDKDF (reference sequence). The sample was peripheral blood. The clonotype was recovered from a young man with active or convalescent COVID-19. The chain employs TRBV15 and TRBJ2-2, with 12 bases matching TRBD2. CDR3 loop: CATSALAGGVGELFF. In nucleotides, the CDR3 is TGTGCCACCAGCGCTCTAGCGGGAGGGGTCGGGGAGCTGTTTTTT.